The rows below give T cell receptor beta chains drawn from one sample of a study of blood T cell repertoires in COVID-19. Here immunoSEQ multiplex PCR was the method, and the copy in TCRdb shows in-frame clones only, minus some. The data hold 130,000 to 150,000 clones, with more than 80% observed a single time. The sample was peripheral blood. These receptors all come from a human donor with acute or convalescent COVID-19. The donor label of this sample is uncertain. Each CDR3 is given with its conserved first and last residue. The order of the fields is clone size, V gene, D gene, J gene, CDR3 DNA, CDR3 protein. The D gene is left open where the match is weak. A row's size may be missing; if present it is once, few, many or a size class.

once,TRBV19,TRBD1,TRBJ1-5,TGTGCCAGTAGAATGGACAGGGGGCTGCAGCCCCAGCATTTT,CASRMDRGLQPQHF
NA,TRBV1,NA,TRBJ1-2,TGCACCAGCAGCCAAGAACCCCATAGGGCAGGGCTTTTTGGCTACACCTTC,CTSSQEPHRAGLFGYTF
NA,TRBV12-3/TRBV12-4,NA,TRBJ2-1,TGTGCCAGCAGCCCCCGCGAATACAATGAGCAGTTCTTC,CASSPREYNEQFF
NA,TRBV19,TRBD1,TRBJ2-2,TGTGCCAGTAGCGTGACAGGGCCCGGGGAGCTGTTTTTT,CASSVTGPGELFF
NA,TRBV19,TRBD1,TRBJ2-7,TGTGCCAGTAGTATATCCCATGGGACAGGGACTACCTACGAGCAGTACTTC,CASSISHGTGTTYEQYF
NA,TRBV5-4,NA,TRBJ1-1,TGTGCCAGCAGCCCCGGGGGTGTAGCTCAGAACACTGAAGCTTTCTTT,CASSPGGVAQNTEAFF
NA,TRBV2,NA,TRBJ2-7,TGTGCCAGCTGCTTGGCGGGCGAGCAGTACTTC,CASCLAGEQYF
NA,TRBV2,NA,TRBJ1-2,TGTGCCGCGACCCCCGACGGCAGGGTATCTAACTATGGCTACACCTTC,CAATPDGRVSNYGYTF
NA,TRBV11-2,NA,TRBJ1-1,TGTGCCAGCAGTTCTGTAGGAGGCACTGAAGCTTTCTTT,CASSSVGGTEAFF
once,TRBV10-3,TRBD1,TRBJ1-2,TGTGCCATCAGTGAGTCTGGGACAGGGGGCGGCTACACCTTC,CAISESGTGGGYTF
NA,TRBV11-2,TRBD1,TRBJ1-1,TGTGCCAGCAGCGGGGGACAGATCACTGAAGCTTTCTTT,CASSGGQITEAFF
NA,TRBV6-5,NA,TRBJ1-5,TGTGCCAGCACCCTACCGGGGGAGAGCAATCAGCCCCAGCATTTT,CASTLPGESNQPQHF
once,TRBV5-1,TRBD1,TRBJ2-7,TGCGCCAGCAGCTCCCAACGGGACAGGGGCACCGAGCAGTACTTC,CASSSQRDRGTEQYF
NA,TRBV30,NA,TRBJ1-1,TGTGCCTGGACCGAGATGAACACTGAAGCTTTCTTT,CAWTEMNTEAFF
NA,TRBV29-1,NA,TRBJ1-1,TGCAGTGTACGGGAGGACGCGAACACTGAAGCTTTCTTT,CSVREDANTEAFF
NA,TRBV2,TRBD1,TRBJ1-6,TGTGCCAGCTCCCCTTGGGGGGGACAGGGGAATTCACCCCTCCACTTT,CASSPWGGQGNSPLHF
few,TRBV4-1,TRBD1,TRBJ2-2,TGCGCCAGCAGCCAGGGGGACAGATCCACCGGGGAGCTGTTTTTT,CASSQGDRSTGELFF
NA,TRBV6-5,TRBD1,TRBJ1-1,TGTGCCAGCAAGAGAGGACAGGAAACTGAAGCTTTCTTT,CASKRGQETEAFF
NA,TRBV5-6,TRBD2,TRBJ2-1,TGTGCCAGCAGCTTGGAGCGGGGAACGCCCTACAATGAGCAGTTCTTC,CASSLERGTPYNEQFF
few,TRBV5-1,TRBD2,TRBJ2-1,TGCGCCAGCGGGAACACGGGGACTATGAGCTTAGGTGAGCAGTTCTTC,CASGNTGTMSLGEQFF
NA,TRBV27,TRBD1,TRBJ1-2,TGTGCCAGCAGTCCTATGGGACAGGGTTATGGCTACACCTTC,CASSPMGQGYGYTF
NA,TRBV5-1,TRBD1,TRBJ2-1,TGCGCCAGCAGCTTGGAGGGACAGATCTACAATGAGCTGTTCTTC,CASSLEGQIYNELFF